This T cell receptor beta chain was documented in a study of blood T cell repertoires in COVID-19. Study background: The United States, Italy and Spain supplied acute and convalescent COVID-19 samples. The analysed material was cDNA or gDNA that came from T cells, B-cell-depleted T cells, or PBMCs.

There are 14 residues in the CDR3. Germline loops: CDR1 KGHSH, CDR2 LQKENI. Trimming took 6 bases from V and 6 from J; bases not matched to a gene: 9. In the original workflow: It was from reference gene primer amplification that nucleated cell counts were estimated. The table came from immunoSEQ multiplex PCR; TCRdb's copy has only in-frame clones and leaves some out. Clone size and the V and J calls come from that table; the DNA yielded D and trimming. This sample has 80,000 to 95,000 clones; roughly 80% occur once, and the top ten carry roughly 15%. This sequence originates from a woman aged 80 or over with active or convalescent COVID-19. The chain links TRBV18 to TRBJ2-7; the match to TRBD1 covers 9 bases. The source material was peripheral blood. The CDR3 protein is CASSRSGQGSEQYF. In DNA, the CDR3 is TGTGCCAGCTCTCGCTCGGGACAGGGCTCCGAGCAGTACTTC.